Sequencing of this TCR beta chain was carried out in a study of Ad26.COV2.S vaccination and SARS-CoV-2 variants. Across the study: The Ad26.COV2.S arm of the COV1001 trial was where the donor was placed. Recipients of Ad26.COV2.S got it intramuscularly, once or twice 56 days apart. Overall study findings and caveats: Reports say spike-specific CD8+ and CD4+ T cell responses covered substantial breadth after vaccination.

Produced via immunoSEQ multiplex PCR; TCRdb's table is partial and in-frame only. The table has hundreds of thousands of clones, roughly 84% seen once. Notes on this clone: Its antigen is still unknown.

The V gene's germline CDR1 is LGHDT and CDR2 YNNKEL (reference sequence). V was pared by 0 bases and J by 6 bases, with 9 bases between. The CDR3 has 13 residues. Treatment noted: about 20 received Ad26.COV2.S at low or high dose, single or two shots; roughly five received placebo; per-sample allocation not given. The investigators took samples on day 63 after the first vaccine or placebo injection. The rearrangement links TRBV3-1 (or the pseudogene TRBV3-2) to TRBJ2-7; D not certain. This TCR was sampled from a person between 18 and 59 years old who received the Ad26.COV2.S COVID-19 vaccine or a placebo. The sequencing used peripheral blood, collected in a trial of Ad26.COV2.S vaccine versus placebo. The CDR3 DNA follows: TGTGCCAGCAGCCAAGACAAACTCACCGAGCAGTACTTC. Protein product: CASSQDKLTEQYF.